Listed below are T cell receptor beta chains from one sample, sequenced in a study of CD8 T cells in ankylosing spondylitis. MiXCR, run by TCRdb on the 5' RACE reads, gives a single entry per CDR3 protein. The sample includes 330,000 or so distinct CDR3 sequences, around 8% of them seen just once. The specimen sequenced was blood, either unsorted or a sorted T cell fraction (not recorded which). The receptors were sampled from a male donor with ankylosing spondylitis. The CDR3 runs from the conserved cysteine through the conserved F or W. The order of the fields is clone size, J gene, V gene, D gene, CDR3 protein, CDR3 DNA. The D gene is left open where the match is weak. Size is omitted from some rows. Given values are once, few, many or a class for expanded clones.

NA | TRBJ2-1 | TRBV20-1 | NA | CSADWTRRGENEQFF | TGCAGTGCGGATTGGACTCGCAGGGGGGAAAATGAGCAGTTCTTC
few | TRBJ2-3 | TRBV9 | NA | CASSASYSLTDTQYF | TGTGCCAGCAGCGCCTCATACAGCCTCACAGATACGCAGTATTTT
NA | TRBJ1-1 | TRBV18 | TRBD1 | CASSHRQGRETEAFF | TGTGCCAGCTCCCATCGACAGGGGCGGGAGACTGAAGCTTTCTTT
few | TRBJ1-4 | TRBV5-1 | NA | CASSYWGTWDEKLFF | TGCGCCAGCAGTTACTGGGGGACATGGGATGAAAAACTGTTTTTT
NA | TRBJ2-3 | TRBV19 | NA | CASSISETRTDTQYF | TGTGCCAGTAGTATATCGGAGACCCGCACAGATACGCAGTATTTT
few | TRBJ2-1 | TRBV11-1 | NA | CASRSRDKYNEQFF | TGTGCCAGCAGATCCCGAGACAAATACAATGAGCAGTTCTTC
few | TRBJ2-2 | TRBV10-3 | TRBD2 | CAIRGLAENGELFF | TGTGCCATCAGGGGACTAGCGGAAAACGGGGAGCTGTTTTTT
NA | TRBJ1-6 | TRBV9 | NA | CASSVDLWGASPLHF | TGTGCCAGCAGCGTAGATTTGTGGGGAGCTTCACCCCTCCACTTT
few | TRBJ2-1 | TRBV15 | NA | CATRSTSSYEQFF | TGTGCCACCAGGAGTACTAGTTCTTATGAGCAGTTCTTC
NA | TRBJ2-1 | TRBV27 | TRBD2 | CASRAGTSGPSSYNEQFF | TGTGCCAGCAGGGCCGGGACTAGCGGACCTAGCTCCTACAATGAGCAGTTCTTC
many | TRBJ2-5 | TRBV9 | NA | CASSVGAYQETQYF | TGTGCCAGCAGCGTAGGGGCATACCAAGAGACCCAGTACTTC
few | TRBJ1-2 | TRBV29-1 | TRBD1 | CSVEAGTGTPNYGYTF | TGCAGCGTTGAAGCCGGGACAGGGACCCCTAACTATGGCTACACCTTC
NA | TRBJ2-7 | TRBV27 | NA | CASSLLGLNYEQYF | TGTGCCAGCAGTTTATTAGGCCTGAACTACGAGCAGTACTTC
NA | TRBJ2-7 | TRBV29-1 | TRBD2 | CSAEGGLAGGTYEQYF | TGCAGCGCAGAGGGGGGACTAGCGGGAGGCACCTACGAGCAGTACTTC
few | TRBJ2-7 | TRBV2 | TRBD1 | CASRRGQGVSYEQYF | TGTGCCAGCAGGAGGGGACAGGGGGTTTCCTACGAGCAGTACTTC
few | TRBJ2-3 | TRBV29-1 | TRBD1 | CSVARDSSSTDTQYF | TGCAGCGTGGCCCGGGACAGCTCTAGCACAGATACGCAGTATTTT
few | TRBJ2-1 | TRBV6-5 | NA | CASSSPRTGHSGNEQFF | TGTGCCAGCAGTTCTCCCCGAACGGGCCATTCGGGGAATGAGCAGTTCTTC
NA | TRBJ2-2 | TRBV6-1 | NA | CASRLGSSWFGELFF | TGTGCCAGCCGTCTGGGCTCTAGTTGGTTCGGGGAGCTGTTTTTT
few | TRBJ2-2 | TRBV5-1 | NA | CASSLVPGVGTGELFF | TGCGCCAGCAGCTTGGTTCCGGGAGTGGGGACCGGGGAGCTGTTTTTT
NA | TRBJ1-4 | TRBV7-9 | NA | CASSPLGRDEKLFF | TGTGCCAGCAGCCCACTAGGCAGGGATGAAAAACTGTTTTTT
few | TRBJ2-1 | TRBV11-2 | NA | CASSTGAGNNEQFF | TGTGCCAGCAGCACTGGGGCAGGGAACAATGAGCAGTTCTTC
NA | TRBJ2-3 | TRBV7-2 | TRBD2 | CASSLGGRAGTDTQYF | TGTGCCAGCAGCTTAGGTGGGAGGGCCGGGACAGATACGCAGTATTTT
few | TRBJ1-1 | TRBV20-1 | TRBD1 | CSVWTGLNTEAFF | TGCAGTGTTTGGACAGGGTTGAACACTGAAGCTTTCTTT
NA | TRBJ1-3 | TRBV19 | NA | CASRRDGSGNTIYF | TGTGCCAGTAGACGGGACGGCTCTGGAAACACCATATATTTT
many | TRBJ2-1 | TRBV28 | TRBD2 | CASSLLAGGPDEQFF | TGTGCCAGCAGTTTACTCGCGGGAGGGCCCGATGAGCAGTTCTTC
few | TRBJ2-3 | TRBV29-1 | NA | CSVDPTPGPSTDTQYF | TGCAGCGTTGACCCCACCCCGGGACCTAGCACAGATACGCAGTATTTT
NA | TRBJ2-7 | TRBV5-1 | TRBD2 | CASRTGLAGSGQYF | TGCGCCAGCCGCACTGGACTAGCAGGCTCTGGGCAGTACTTC
NA | TRBJ1-1 | TRBV29-1 | NA | CSVFGYTEAFF | TGCAGCGTCTTTGGTTACACTGAAGCTTTCTTT
many | TRBJ2-3 | TRBV20-1 | TRBD2 | CSATPLWAGGGTDTQYF | TGCAGTGCTACTCCTCTGTGGGCGGGAGGGGGCACAGATACGCAGTATTTT
NA | TRBJ2-5 | TRBV5-1 | NA | CASSLPGKETQYF | TGCGCCAGCAGCTTACCAGGGAAAGAGACCCAGTACTTC
few | TRBJ2-3 | TRBV5-1 | TRBD1 | CASSWDSFLGTDTQYF | TGCGCCAGCAGCTGGGACAGCTTTTTGGGTACAGATACGCAGTATTTT
many | TRBJ2-7 | TRBV25-1 | NA | CASSDAAYEQYF | TGTGCCAGCAGTGACGCAGCCTACGAGCAGTACTTC
many | TRBJ1-2 | TRBV5-1 | NA | CASSLEEGPNYGYTF | TGCGCCAGCAGCTTGGAGGAGGGCCCTAACTATGGCTACACCTTC
NA | TRBJ2-5 | TRBV5-1 | NA | CASSFPQTQETQYF | TGCGCCAGCAGCTTCCCGCAGACGCAAGAGACCCAGTACTTC
NA | TRBJ2-3 | TRBV4-1 | NA | CASSHEGGTDTQYF | TGCGCCAGCAGCCACGAAGGGGGCACAGATACGCAGTATTTT